This T cell receptor (beta chain) emerged from a study of blood T cell repertoires in COVID-19. Looking at the study overall: Whether acute or convalescent, the COVID-19 samples came from the United States, Italy and Spain.

The repertoire was sequenced with immunoSEQ multiplex PCR; TCRdb's copy has only in-frame clones and lacks some. The sample has approximately 150,000 clones, approximately 90% seen once. This clone was picked up a small number of times. Germline V gene data show CDR1 as KGHSH and CDR2 as LQKENI. J was trimmed by 10 bases and V by 4 bases; bases with no gene match: 5. The CDR3 consists of 12 residues. Sequenced input: peripheral blood. This receptor was obtained from a human donor in a cohort sampled during active COVID-19. The genes are TRBV18 and TRBJ2-3; TRBD1 matches at 7 bases. In DNA form, the CDR3 reads TGTGCCAGCTCACGCCCTCAGGGGGCGCAGTATTTT. This codes for CASSRPQGAQYF. The full variable domain, completed using reference TRBV18 and TRBJ2-3, is NAGVMQNPRHLVRRRGQEARLRCSPMKGHSHVYWYRQLPEEGLKFMVYLQKENIIDESGMPKERFSAEFPKEGPSILRIQQVVRGDSAAYFCASSRPQGAQYFGPGTRLTVL.